Presented here are 30 T cell receptor beta chains from one specimen sequenced in a study of OX40 agonist ivuxolimab in advanced cancers. Generated by immunoSEQ multiplex PCR, the TCRdb table keeps only in-frame clones and is missing some. The repertoire holds 70,000 to 95,000 clones, with approximately 94% as singletons. Here the sequenced sample was CD4+ or CD8+ T cells sorted from blood, taken in a trial of the OX40 agonist ivuxolimab. All receptors come from an adult with an advanced solid tumor such as melanoma, head and neck, liver or kidney cancer.

This chain uses TRBV30 with TRBJ2-3; 7 bases align to TRBD2. Germline-derived CDR1 and CDR2 are GTSNPN and SVGIG (reference sequence). V was clipped by 0 bases and J by 10 bases; unmatched bases: 13. CDR3 length: 15 residues. The CDR3 is CAWSVLGAGVSPQYF. DNA for the CDR3: TGTGCCTGGAGTGTTTTGGGTGCGGGGGTCAGTCCGCAGTATTTT.

The J gene is TRBJ2-1, the V gene TRBV19, with 14 bases that match TRBD2. CDR3 length: 16 residues. V lost 3 bases to trimming and J lost 9 bases; unmatched junction nucleotides: 7. The germline gives CDR1 LNHDA, CDR2 SQIVND (reference sequence). CDR3 sequence: CASSMGTSGSVGEQFF. CDR3 in DNA: TGTGCCAGTAGTATGGGGACTAGCGGGAGTGTGGGTGAGCAGTTCTTC.

CDR3 sequence: CASSLATGGDTEAFF. CDR3 nucleotides: TGTGCCAGCAGCTTGGCGACAGGGGGGGACACTGAAGCTTTCTTT. V usage is TRBV5-4 and J usage is TRBJ1-1; 9 bases line up with TRBD1. V trimming: 0 bases; J trimming: 3 bases; junction bases outside the gene matches: 3. CDR3 length equals 15 residues. Germline CDR1 SGHNT, CDR2 YYREEE (reference sequence).

This chain joins TRBV27 and TRBJ2-5; TRBD1 matches 7 bases. The CDR3 sequence is 16 residues long. The junction had 14 bases not matched to a gene; V was cut back by 5 bases and J by 5 bases. The germline V gene has CDR1 MNHEY and CDR2 SMNVEV (reference sequence). The CDR3 sequence is CASSPADRAVRETQYF. CDR3 bases: TGTGCCAGCAGTCCTGCTGACAGGGCCGTACGGGAGACCCAGTACTTC.

The rearrangement links TRBV9 to TRBJ1-2, with D maybe TRBD1 (5 bases). Germline loops: CDR1 SGDLS, CDR2 YYNGEE. The CDR3 runs 14 residues. V lost 0 bases and J lost 7, with 13 bases in between. The CDR3 bases are TGTGCCAGCAGCGTAGAGGGGAGGTTAGGTGGCTACACCTTC. It translates to CASSVEGRLGGYTF.

The V and J genes are TRBV6-5 and TRBJ2-7, with 7 bases fitting TRBD1. V dropped 2 bases and J dropped 2; count of bases not matched to a gene: 6. Germline V gene lookup returns CDR1 MNHEY and CDR2 SVGAGI. The CDR3 contains 15 residues. The CDR3 loop is CASSYDREQPYEQYF. In DNA, the CDR3 is TGTGCCAGCAGTTACGACAGGGAGCAACCCTACGAGCAGTACTTC.

This chain uses TRBV4-2 with TRBJ2-7; tentatively, D is TRBD1 (6 bases). V was pared by 6 bases and J by 2 bases, with 11 bases between. Germline V lookup: CDR1 LGHNA, CDR2 YNFKEQ. The CDR3 consists of 13 residues. CDR3 loop: CASSPTGTYEQYF. The CDR3 region has the DNA TGTGCCAGCAGTCCTACAGGGACCTACGAGCAGTACTTC.

The chain joins TRBV7-8 to TRBJ2-5, with 7 bases matching TRBD1. This CDR3 contains 16 residues. Germline V lookup: CDR1 SGHVS, CDR2 FQNEAQ. Germline trimming cut 5 bases from V and 2 bases from J; bases unmatched to any gene: 11. The CDR3 loop is CASSIGTVVVQETQYF. The CDR3 nucleotides are TGTGCCAGCAGCATCGGGACAGTAGTAGTTCAAGAGACCCAGTACTTC.

The chain uses TRBV2 and TRBJ2-2; 12 bases map to TRBD2. This CDR3 spans 17 amino acids. The germline V gene has CDR1 SNHLY and CDR2 FYNNEI. V shed 2 bases, J shed 7 bases, and the junction held 8 bases outside the gene matches. The CDR3 protein is CASSEWLAGGLVGELFF. CDR3 nucleotide sequence: TGTGCCAGCAGTGAATGGCTAGCGGGAGGGCTCGTCGGGGAGCTGTTTTTT. Full variable domain (remainder filled in from reference TRBV2 and TRBJ2-2): EPEVTQTPSHQVTQMGQEVILRCVPISNHLYFYWYRQILGQKVEFLVSFYNNEISEKSEIFDDQFSVERPDGSNFTLKIRSTKLEDSAMYFCASSEWLAGGLVGELFFGEGSRLTVL.

This chain uses TRBV19 with TRBJ1-4, with no clear D. The length of the CDR3 is 15 residues. CDR1 and CDR2 from the germline V gene are LNHDA and SQIVND (reference sequence). V was clipped by 3 bases and J by 6 bases, with 14 bases between them. The CDR3 reads CASSIAGPAHEKLFF. CDR3 bases: TGTGCCAGTAGTATCGCGGGCCCCGCTCATGAAAAACTGTTTTTT.

The chain is built from TRBV10-3 and TRBJ1-4, with unresolved D. The germline V and J ends were trimmed by 8 bases and 2 bases, with 6 bases remaining between them. This CDR3 has 12 residues. Looked up from germline, CDR1 is ENHRY and CDR2 is SYGVKD. The CDR3 DNA follows: TGTGCCATCGGGTTTACTAATGAAAAACTGTTTTTT. Translating it yields CAIGFTNEKLFF.

This chain links TRBV10-2 with TRBJ1-1, with a possible D match to TRBD1 (5 bases). The CDR3 totals 12 residues. Germline loops: CDR1 WSHSY, CDR2 SAAADI. The ends were cut back, 8 bases at V and 3 bases at J, with 10 bases in the middle. The CDR3 reads CASGDGDTEAFF. In DNA, the CDR3 is TGCGCCAGCGGGGACGGGGACACTGAAGCTTTCTTT.

This chain joins TRBV5-1 and TRBJ1-1, with 7 bases matching TRBD1. Germline assignment: CDR1 SGHRS and CDR2 YFSETQ. This CDR3 contains 14 residues. V lost 1 base and J lost 1; bases outside the gene matches: 1. CDR3 in amino acids: CASSLTGENTEAFF. The CDR3 DNA is TGCGCCAGCAGCTTGACAGGGGAGAACACTGAAGCTTTCTTT.

This chain joins TRBV28 and TRBJ1-1, with 10 bases identical to TRBD1. The CDR3 runs to 14 residues. J gave up 5 bases and V 5 bases, and 5 bases lay outside the gene matches. Germline V gives CDR1 MDHEN, CDR2 SYDVKM. CDR3 sequence reads: CASSADRGRTEAFF. CDR3 nucleotides: TGTGCCAGCAGTGCCGACAGGGGGCGGACTGAAGCTTTCTTT.

The rearrangement joins TRBV27 to TRBJ1-3; 10 positions match TRBD1. CDR1 MNHEY and CDR2 SMNVEV come from the germline V gene (reference sequence). The trim removed 2 bases at V and 6 bases at J, leaving 4 bases unmatched. This CDR3 is built from 15 residues. The chain's CDR3 is CASSLSGTGVNTIYF. In DNA, the CDR3 is TGTGCCAGCAGTTTAAGCGGGACAGGGGTAAACACCATATATTTT.

This chain connects TRBV5-4 to TRBJ2-1; D is tentatively TRBD1 or TRBD2 (6 bases each). V gave up 0 bases and J gave up 4 bases, with 11 bases separating them. This CDR3 comprises 15 residues. Germline CDR1 is SGHNT and CDR2 is YYREEE (reference sequence). CDR3 sequence: CASSLVGGPYNEQFF. For the CDR3, the DNA is TGTGCCAGCAGCTTGGTGGGGGGCCCATACAATGAGCAGTTCTTC.

The V gene is TRBV20-1, the J gene TRBJ1-1, with 7 positions matching TRBD1. Trimming removed 6 bases from V and 10 bases from J; junction bases left unmatched: 5. This CDR3 is built from 10 residues. Germline values: CDR1 DFQATT, CDR2 SNEGSKA (reference sequence). In nucleotides, the CDR3 is TGCAGTGCCGAGACAGGGTTAGCTTTCTTT. The encoded protein is CSAETGLAFF.

This rearrangement joins TRBV4-2 to TRBJ2-1; D possibly corresponds to TRBD2 (6 bases). Germline lookup yields CDR1 LGHNA and CDR2 YNFKEQ. V was trimmed by 5 bases and J by 7 bases, leaving 18 bases between them. The CDR3 consists of 15 residues. The CDR3 spells CASSDGGWGINEQFF. As DNA, the CDR3 is TGTGCCAGCAGCGACGGGGGATGGGGGATTAATGAGCAGTTCTTC.

V usage is TRBV29-1 and J usage is TRBJ1-2; no clear D gene. The CDR3 has 12 amino acids. From germline, CDR1 is SQVTM and CDR2 ANQGSEA. The V and J ends lost 1 base and 3 bases respectively, with 6 bases between them. This CDR3 reads CSVEGLDYGYTF. In nucleotides, the CDR3 is TGCAGCGTTGAAGGGTTGGACTATGGCTACACCTTC.

V usage is TRBV2 and J usage is TRBJ2-3; D not resolved. CDR1 is SNHLY, CDR2 FYNNEI, per germline. The V end lost 5 bases, the J end lost 1 base, and 13 bases lay between the germline ends. This CDR3 has 15 amino acids. CDR3 sequence: CASSSVLSGTDTQYF. The CDR3 DNA is TGTGCCAGCAGTTCAGTATTATCGGGCACAGATACGCAGTATTTT.

The chain uses TRBV9 and TRBJ2-2; either TRBD1 or TRBD2 may supply D (5 bases each). This CDR3 spans 16 amino acids. Germline CDR1 is SGDLS and CDR2 is YYNGEE. Trimming took off 4 bases at V and 6 bases at J, with 19 bases between the two ends. CDR3: CASSPSGPVMAGELFF. The CDR3 DNA follows: TGTGCCAGCAGCCCGTCGGGACCCGTAATGGCCGGGGAGCTGTTTTTT.

The chain is built from TRBV7-8 and TRBJ1-4; weak D call: TRBD1 (5 bases). Germline V gene sequence: CDR1 SGHVS, CDR2 FQNEAQ. The CDR3 is 12 residues long. The V end was cut by 4 bases, the J end by 7 bases, with 7 bases between. CDR3 region: CASSSQGEKLFF. CDR3 sequence (DNA): TGTGCCAGCAGCTCCCAGGGTGAAAAACTGTTTTTT.

V usage is TRBV29-1 and J usage is TRBJ1-2; TRBD1 aligns across 7 bases. After removal of 4 bases from V and 4 bases from J, the junction contained 15 bases not matched to a gene. The CDR3 loop spans 16 amino acids. Germline V CDR1 and CDR2: SQVTM, ANQGSEA. The CDR3, as DNA: TGCAGCGTTGGTTCTGTTGCGACAGGGAAAGTCTATGGCTACACCTTC. Protein sequence: CSVGSVATGKVYGYTF.

The rearrangement joins TRBV29-1 to TRBJ2-7, with D perhaps assigned TRBD1 or TRBD2 (5 bases each). This CDR3 comprises 13 residues. V lost 5 bases to trimming and J lost 0 bases, with 11 bases between them. CDR1 is SQVTM and CDR2 is ANQGSEA in the germline V gene. CDR3 bases: TGCAGCGTTAAGAACGGGGCCTCCTACGAGCAGTACTTC. Amino acids: CSVKNGASYEQYF.

V and J are TRBV13 and TRBJ2-7, with TRBD1 identical over 7 bases. The CDR3 consists of 14 residues. Germline loops: CDR1 PRHDT, CDR2 FYEKMQ (reference sequence). J lost 9 bases, V lost 8 bases, and 16 bases had no gene match. The CDR3 DNA is TGTGCCAGCGCTCTTAGGGACAGCCCTCATTGGCAGTACTTC. It is translated as CASALRDSPHWQYF.

CDR3 in amino acids: CASSMVAGSYNEQFF. CDR3 DNA sequence: TGTGCCAGTAGTATGGTAGCGGGCTCCTACAATGAGCAGTTCTTC. The chain is built from TRBV19 and TRBJ2-1; TRBD2 matches 7 bases. The CDR3 sequence is 15 residues long. Germline assignment: CDR1 LNHDA and CDR2 SQIVND (reference sequence). V trimming: 3 bases; J trimming: 0 bases; junction bases outside the gene matches: 2.

This clone was seen once. The chain links TRBV30 to TRBJ2-1, with D possibly matching TRBD2 (5 bases). The CDR3 is 12 residues long. V was cut by 5 bases and J by 5 bases, with 10 bases left in between. Germline V CDR1 and CDR2: GTSNPN, SVGIG (reference sequence). Written as DNA, the CDR3 is TGTGCCTGGGAGAGGGATGACAATGAGCAGTTCTTC. It encodes CAWERDDNEQFF.

This chain links TRBV19 with TRBJ2-2; D is uncertain. CDR1 is LNHDA, CDR2 SQIVND, per germline (reference sequence). Trimming left V 0 bases short and J 1 base short, with 9 bases between. The CDR3 extends over 16 amino acids. The CDR3 spells CASSIEGEWNTGELFF. As DNA, the CDR3 is TGTGCCAGTAGTATAGAGGGCGAGTGGAACACCGGGGAGCTGTTTTTT.

The chain is built from TRBV4-1 and TRBJ2-1; D is tentatively TRBD1 or TRBD2 (5 bases each). The CDR3 consists of 16 residues. CDR1 is MGHRA and CDR2 is YSYEKL in the germline V gene. V was trimmed by 1 base and J by 8 bases, leaving 18 bases between them. CDR3 amino acids: CASSQGGDLGMDEQFF. The DNA for the CDR3 is TGCGCCAGCAGCCAAGGTGGGGACCTAGGCATGGATGAGCAGTTCTTC.

The rearrangement uses TRBV19 and TRBJ1-5; D is uncertain. Germline values: CDR1 LNHDA, CDR2 SQIVND (reference sequence). V shed 6 bases and J shed 6 bases, with 15 bases lying between them. The CDR3 covers 14 residues. The CDR3 sequence: CASRTPLGSQPQHF. As DNA, the CDR3 is TGTGCCAGTAGGACCCCCCTCGGGAGTCAGCCCCAGCATTTT.